This TCR beta chain appears in the sequencing data of a study of T cells in Graves' hyperthyroidism and ophthalmopathy. The sample holds many counts of this clonotype. Its specificity is unknown. The study, taken as a whole, reports: In blood, most of the thyroid clonotypes expanded above 0.001 were also present.

RNA transcripts provided the source from which TCR beta CDR3 regions were amplified. With the HTBI primer set, the TCR CDR3 went through a first round of RT-PCR. TCRdb itself ran the multiplex PCR reads through MiXCR, one entry per CDR3 protein. The sample lists more than 500,000 distinct CDR3 sequences, over 35% occurring once. Sequenced input: peripheral blood or thyroid tissue (not recorded which). The source is an adult woman with Graves' disease, either hyperthyroidism or ophthalmopathy (not recorded which).

CDR3 amino acids: CASIEGVTGELFF. In nucleotides, the CDR3 is TGTGCCAGCATCGAGGGAGTCACCGGGGAGCTGTTTTTT. The J gene is TRBJ2-2, the V gene TRBV2; tentative D call: TRBD2 (5 bases). V lost 7 bases and J 4 bases, leaving 10 bases between the germline ends. Per the germline V gene, CDR1 is SNHLY and CDR2 is FYNNEI. The length of the CDR3 is 13 residues.